The 14 T cell receptor beta chains given below trace back to one sample, sequenced in a study of shared clonotypes between healthy human individuals. The method was immunoSEQ multiplex PCR; TCRdb's version includes in-frame clones alone and lacks a portion of them. The sample has about 79,000 clones; around 57% are singletons. Sequenced material: memory CD8+ T cells sorted from blood. The subset here: CD45RO+ cells pooled with CCR7-negative TemRA cells. These receptors were taken from a man between 25 and 39 years old in good health.

This clone appeared a single time. V and J are TRBV30 and TRBJ2-7; 8 bases match TRBD2. V shed 2 bases and J 6 bases; nucleotides not matched to a gene: 3. This CDR3 has 12 residues. Germline assignment: CDR1 GTSNPN and CDR2 SVGIG (reference sequence). CDR3 DNA sequence: TGTGCCTGGAGTTGGACTAGCTCCGAGCAGTACTTC. It encodes CAWSWTSSEQYF.

The chain employs TRBV11-2 and TRBJ2-2, with 7 bases that match TRBD2. V trimming: 5 bases; J trimming: 4 bases; junction bases outside the gene matches: 7. Germline CDR1 and CDR2: SGHAT and FQNNGV. The CDR3 runs to 15 residues. In nucleotides, the CDR3 is TGTGCCAGCAGCCCAGGACTAGTTGGCACCGGGGAGCTGTTTTTT. Residues: CASSPGLVGTGELFF. Full variable domain (rest looked up from reference TRBV11-2 and TRBJ2-2): EAGVAQSPRYKIIEKRQSVAFWCNPISGHATLYWYQQILGQGPKLLIQFQNNGVVDDSQLPKDRFSAERLKGVDSTLKIQPAKLEDSAVYLCASSPGLVGTGELFFGEGSRLTVL.

The chain joins TRBV7-8 to TRBJ2-7, with 12 bases identical to TRBD2. There are 14 residues in the CDR3. J lost 5 bases, V lost 5 bases, and 4 bases had no gene match. Per the germline V gene, CDR1 is SGHVS and CDR2 is FQNEAQ. The CDR3 sequence: CASSRLAGAHEQYF. In DNA form, the CDR3 reads TGTGCCAGCAGCCGACTAGCGGGAGCCCACGAGCAGTACTTC.

The rearrangement links TRBV6-5 to TRBJ2-3; D might be TRBD1 (5 bases). Germline CDR1 MNHEY, CDR2 SVGAGI. CDR3 length equals 15 residues. Between the trimmed V and J ends, which lost 0 bases and 4 bases, there was a span of 11 bases. CDR3 DNA: TGTGCCAGCAGTTACTCCCAGGGTTCCCCAGATACGCAGTATTTT. Translation: CASSYSQGSPDTQYF.

This clone was seen ten or more times. The same CDR3 is also encoded by other DNA sequences in this sample. V is TRBV6-1 and J is TRBJ2-7; 7 nucleotides agree with TRBD1. Trimming at V came to 3 bases and at J to 2 bases, leaving 4 bases not matched to a gene. The CDR3 is 14 residues long. Germline V gene sequence: CDR1 MNHNS, CDR2 SASEGT. The CDR3 nucleotides are TGTGCCAGCAGTGACAGAGGGGGCCCCTACGAGCAGTACTTC. Amino acids: CASSDRGGPYEQYF.

CDR3 sequence (DNA): TGTGCCAGCAGCGTTAGCGGGAGCAGCTCCTACGAGCAGTACTTC. This sequence encodes CASSVSGSSSYEQYF. The chain uses TRBV6-1 and TRBJ2-7; 9 bases are a match to TRBD2. CDR3 length equals 15 residues. The V gene's germline CDR1 is MNHNS and CDR2 SASEGT. V trimming: 6 bases; J trimming: 0 bases; junction bases outside the gene matches: 6.

On this clone itself: A far larger clone is just one base off, so this is likely a read error. The chain uses TRBV4-1 and TRBJ1-1; D is possibly TRBD1 (5 bases). CDR1 MGHRA and CDR2 YSYEKL come from the germline V gene. With 3 bases removed from V and 2 bases from J, the gap between germline ends came to 10 bases. This CDR3 has 14 residues. The CDR3 bases are TGCGCCAGCAGCCAGGGGGGTGCCAACACTGAAGCTTTCTTT. Translation: CASSQGGANTEAFF.

The rearrangement joins TRBV28 to TRBJ2-7, with 8 bases lining up with TRBD1. In germline, CDR1 is MDHEN, CDR2 SYDVKM. This CDR3 comprises 14 residues. J gave up 0 bases and V 7 bases, and 5 bases lay outside the gene matches. CDR3 sequence: CASIPTGASYEQYF. For the CDR3, the DNA is TGTGCCAGCATCCCGACAGGGGCCTCCTACGAGCAGTACTTC.

This clone appeared many times. The rearrangement uses TRBV11-2 and TRBJ1-5; possible D gene TRBD1, 5 bases. There are 13 residues in the CDR3. V lost 2 bases, J lost 5 bases, and 7 bases lay in between. The germline gives CDR1 SGHAT, CDR2 FQNNGV. The CDR3 coding sequence is TGTGCCAGCAGCTTATGGGGGGATCAGCCCCAGCATTTT. Its translation: CASSLWGDQPQHF.

The rearrangement joins TRBV7-3 to TRBJ1-1; no clear D gene. From germline, CDR1 is SGHTA and CDR2 FQGTGA. Between the trimmed V and J ends, which lost 5 bases and 2 bases, there was a span of 9 bases. This CDR3 spans 13 amino acids. The CDR3 sequence is CASSNKYNTEAFF. The CDR3 nucleotides are TGTGCCAGCAGCAACAAGTACAACACTGAAGCTTTCTTT. Full variable domain (rest looked up from reference TRBV7-3 and TRBJ1-1): GAGVSQTPSNKVTEKGKYVELRCDPISGHTALYWYRQSLGQGPEFLIYFQGTGAADDSGLPNDRFFAVRPEGSVSTLKIQRTERGDSAVYLCASSNKYNTEAFFGQGTRLTVV.

This clone was seen a handful of times. The rearrangement joins TRBV11-2 to TRBJ2-5; perhaps TRBD2 as D (6 bases). Trimming cost V 4 bases and J 1 base, with 10 bases left between them. The germline CDR1 and CDR2 sequences are SGHAT and FQNNGV. CDR3 size: 14 residues. Written as DNA, the CDR3 is TGTGCCAGCAGCTCACTGGGACTCCAAGAGACCCAGTACTTC. Translating it yields CASSSLGLQETQYF.

This clone was counted once. Only one base separates this from a far larger clonotype, so it likely reflects a read error. The gene calls are TRBV4-2 and TRBJ2-7; possible D gene TRBD2, 5 bases. The CDR3 spans 16 residues. Germline CDR1 LGHNA, CDR2 YNFKEQ. Here the CDR3 DNA reads TGTGTCAGCAGCCAAGGGTCGAAGGACTCAGGCTACGAGCAGTACTTC. Protein product: CVSSQGSKDSGYEQYF.

The gene calls are TRBV11-2 and TRBJ2-1; 9 bases line up with TRBD1. Germline assignment: CDR1 SGHAT and CDR2 FQNNGV. The CDR3 is 15 residues long. V lost 6 bases and J lost 6; bases outside the gene matches: 9. Here the CDR3 reads CASSQQGATGNEQFF. The DNA for the CDR3 is TGTGCCAGCAGTCAACAGGGGGCTACCGGCAATGAGCAGTTCTTC.

This clone rates as medium-sized. This chain uses TRBV21-1 with TRBJ2-6; TRBD2 is the table's D call and was not checked against the DNA. TRBV21-1 corresponds to a pseudogene. The CDR3 runs to 17 residues. The DNA of the CDR3 is TGTGCCAGCAGCAAAGCGAAGGAGACCTCTGGGGCCAACGTCCTGACTTTC. This translates into CASSKAKETSGANVLTF.